What follows describes a single TCR beta chain. The antigen remains unidentified. V was clipped by 4 bases and J by 1 base, with 10 bases between them. This CDR3 has 14 amino acids. These data originate in a study of T-cell reconstitution after alpha-beta-depleted transplantation in children. TCRbeta library preparation incorporated unique molecular identifiers. TCRdb itself ran the PCR reads through MiXCR, one entry per CDR3 protein. The sample shows around 800,000 distinct CDR3 sequences, roughly 16% of them seen only once. Findings and caveats of the study: T-cell counts and diversity at one year following transplant were attributed mainly to newly produced T cells. The high TCRbeta diversity at day 60 in some patients came from surviving recipient T cells and thymic progenitors.

The chain has TRBV12-3 or TRBV12-4 and TRBJ2-5; perhaps TRBD2 as D (5 bases). The sequence came from a male patient between 10 and 17 years old who had a stem cell transplant for acute lymphoblastic leukemia, so the T cells may come from the graft donor. The sample was PBMCs, mostly from graft donor cells, taken 360 days after TCRalphabeta/CD19-depleted stem cell transplant. The CDR3 region has the DNA TGTGCCAGCAGTTCCGAGACTATCCAAGAGACCCAGTACTTC. It encodes CASSSETIQETQYF.